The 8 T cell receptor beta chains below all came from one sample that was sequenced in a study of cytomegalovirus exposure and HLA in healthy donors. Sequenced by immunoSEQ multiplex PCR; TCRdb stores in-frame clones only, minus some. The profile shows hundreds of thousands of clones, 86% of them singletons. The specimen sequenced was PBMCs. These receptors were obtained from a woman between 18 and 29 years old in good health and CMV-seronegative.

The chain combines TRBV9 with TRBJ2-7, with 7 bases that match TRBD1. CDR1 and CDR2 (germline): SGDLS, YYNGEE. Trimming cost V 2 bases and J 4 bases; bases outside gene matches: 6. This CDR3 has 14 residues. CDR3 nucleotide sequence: TGTGCCAGCAGCGTGAAAGGGGGCGGGTACGAGCAGTACTTC. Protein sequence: CASSVKGGGYEQYF.

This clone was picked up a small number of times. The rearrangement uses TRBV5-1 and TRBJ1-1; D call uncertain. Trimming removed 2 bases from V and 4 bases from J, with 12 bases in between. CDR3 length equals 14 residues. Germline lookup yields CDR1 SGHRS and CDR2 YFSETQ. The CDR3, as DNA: TGCGCCAGCAGCTTTCGAGAAGTCCCCACTGAAGCTTTCTTT. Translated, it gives CASSFREVPTEAFF.

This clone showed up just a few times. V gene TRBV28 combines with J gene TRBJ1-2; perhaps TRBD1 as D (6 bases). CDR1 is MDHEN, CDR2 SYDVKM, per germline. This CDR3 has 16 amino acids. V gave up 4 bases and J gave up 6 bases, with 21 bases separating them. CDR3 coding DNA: TGTGCCAGCAGTTCCCCCCCAACAGAGGGGGTCCATGGCTACACCTTC. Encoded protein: CASSSPPTEGVHGYTF.

CDR3 sequence: CASSLVAGSYEQYF. As DNA, the CDR3 is TGTGCCAGCAGCTTGGTCGCAGGTAGCTACGAGCAGTACTTC. The chain joins TRBV5-4 to TRBJ2-7; no firm D call. Germline lookup yields CDR1 SGHNT and CDR2 YYREEE (reference sequence). Deletions cut 0 bases from V and 3 bases from J, with 10 bases between. The CDR3 runs to 14 residues.

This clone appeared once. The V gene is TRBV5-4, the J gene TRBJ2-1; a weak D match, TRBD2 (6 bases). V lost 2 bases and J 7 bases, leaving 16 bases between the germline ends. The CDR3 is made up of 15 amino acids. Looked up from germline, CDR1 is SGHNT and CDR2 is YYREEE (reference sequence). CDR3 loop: CASSLGGNSYNEQFF. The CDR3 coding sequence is TGTGCCAGCAGCTTAGGCGGGAATTCGTATAATGAGCAGTTCTTC.

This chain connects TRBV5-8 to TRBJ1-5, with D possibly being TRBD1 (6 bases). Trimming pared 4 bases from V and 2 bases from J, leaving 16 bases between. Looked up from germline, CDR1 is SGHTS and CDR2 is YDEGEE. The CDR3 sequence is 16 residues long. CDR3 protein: CASSLGQVGGNQPQHF. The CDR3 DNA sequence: TGTGCCAGCAGCCTGGGACAAGTAGGGGGCAATCAGCCCCAGCATTTT.

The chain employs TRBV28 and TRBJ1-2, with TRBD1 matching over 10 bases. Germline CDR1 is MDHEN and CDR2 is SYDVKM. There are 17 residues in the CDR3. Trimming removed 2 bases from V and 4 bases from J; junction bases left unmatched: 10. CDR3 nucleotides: TGTGCCAGCAGTTTAGTCGGGACAGGGGAGTCTGGCTATGGCTACACCTTC. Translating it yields CASSLVGTGESGYGYTF.

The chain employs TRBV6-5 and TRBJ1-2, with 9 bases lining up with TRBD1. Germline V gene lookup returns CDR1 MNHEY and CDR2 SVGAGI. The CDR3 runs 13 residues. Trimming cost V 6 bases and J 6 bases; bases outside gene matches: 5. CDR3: CASRVQGAHGYTF. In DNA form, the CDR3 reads TGTGCCAGCAGAGTACAGGGGGCGCATGGCTACACCTTC.